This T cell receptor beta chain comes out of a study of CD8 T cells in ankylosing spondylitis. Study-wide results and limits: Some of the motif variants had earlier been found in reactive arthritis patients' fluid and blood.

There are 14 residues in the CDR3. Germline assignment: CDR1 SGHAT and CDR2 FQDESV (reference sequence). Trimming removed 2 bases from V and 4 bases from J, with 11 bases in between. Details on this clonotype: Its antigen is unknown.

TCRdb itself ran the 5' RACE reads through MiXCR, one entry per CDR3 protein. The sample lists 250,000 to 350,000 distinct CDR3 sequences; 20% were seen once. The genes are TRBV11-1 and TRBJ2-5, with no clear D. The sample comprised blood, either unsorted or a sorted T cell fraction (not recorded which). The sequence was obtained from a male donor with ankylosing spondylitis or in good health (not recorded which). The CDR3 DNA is TGTGCCAGCAGCTTATTTTCATCCGCAGAGACCCAGTACTTC. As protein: CASSLFSSAETQYF.